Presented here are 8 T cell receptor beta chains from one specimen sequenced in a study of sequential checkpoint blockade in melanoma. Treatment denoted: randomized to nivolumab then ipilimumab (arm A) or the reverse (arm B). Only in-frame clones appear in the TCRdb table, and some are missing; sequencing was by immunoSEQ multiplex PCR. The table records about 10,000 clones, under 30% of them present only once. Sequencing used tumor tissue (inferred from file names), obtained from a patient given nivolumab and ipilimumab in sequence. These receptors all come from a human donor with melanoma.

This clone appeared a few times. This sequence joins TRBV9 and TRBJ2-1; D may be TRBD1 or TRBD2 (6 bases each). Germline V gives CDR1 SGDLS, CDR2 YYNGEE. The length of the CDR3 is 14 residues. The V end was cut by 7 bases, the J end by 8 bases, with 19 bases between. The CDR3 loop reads CASHSLRGGYEQFF. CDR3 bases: TGTGCCAGCCATTCGCTACGAGGGGGGTATGAGCAGTTCTTC.

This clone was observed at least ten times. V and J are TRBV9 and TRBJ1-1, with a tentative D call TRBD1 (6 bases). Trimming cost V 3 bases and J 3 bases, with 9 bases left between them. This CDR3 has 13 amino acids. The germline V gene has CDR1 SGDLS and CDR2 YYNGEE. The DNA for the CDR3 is TGTGCCAGCAGCGCGGACAGCTACACTGAAGCTTTCTTT. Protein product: CASSADSYTEAFF.

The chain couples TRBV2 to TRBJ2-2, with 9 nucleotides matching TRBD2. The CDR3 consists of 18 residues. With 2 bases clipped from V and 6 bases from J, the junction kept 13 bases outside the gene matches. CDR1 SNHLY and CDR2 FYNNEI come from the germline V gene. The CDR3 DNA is TGTGCCAGCAGTGAATTTCCGGTCCTTAGCGGGGGTCCCGGGGAGCTGTTTTTT. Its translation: CASSEFPVLSGGPGELFF.

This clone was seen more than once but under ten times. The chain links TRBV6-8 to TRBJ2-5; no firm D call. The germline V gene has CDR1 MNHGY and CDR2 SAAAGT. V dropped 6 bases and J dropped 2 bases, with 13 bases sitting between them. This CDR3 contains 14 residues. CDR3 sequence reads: CASSRLGQQETQYF. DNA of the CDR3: TGTGCCAGCAGCCGCCTTGGGCAGCAAGAGACCCAGTACTTC.

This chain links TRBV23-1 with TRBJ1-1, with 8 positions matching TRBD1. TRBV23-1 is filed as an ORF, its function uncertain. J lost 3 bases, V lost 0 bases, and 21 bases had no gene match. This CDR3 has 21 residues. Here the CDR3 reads CASSQSEPPRPAGGAYTEAFF. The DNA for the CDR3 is TGCGCCAGCAGTCAATCGGAGCCCCCCCGGCCGGCAGGGGGCGCATACACTGAAGCTTTCTTT.

CDR3 sequence (DNA): TGTGCCACCAGCAGAGACGGGTTGGCCGGGAAGGGGGACGAGCAGTACTTC. Translating it yields CATSRDGLAGKGDEQYF. The chain recombines TRBV15 with TRBJ2-7; perhaps TRBD1 as D (6 bases). This CDR3 is 17 amino acids long. The germline gives CDR1 LNHNV, CDR2 YYDKDF (reference sequence). V was cut by 0 bases and J by 5 bases, with 20 bases left in between. Full variable domain (rest looked up from reference TRBV15 and TRBJ2-7): DAMVIQNPRYQVTQFGKPVTLSCSQTLNHNVMYWYQQKSSQAPKLLFHYYDKDFNNEADTPDNFQSRRPNTSFCFLDIRSPGLGDTAMYLCATSRDGLAGKGDEQYFGPGTRLTVT.

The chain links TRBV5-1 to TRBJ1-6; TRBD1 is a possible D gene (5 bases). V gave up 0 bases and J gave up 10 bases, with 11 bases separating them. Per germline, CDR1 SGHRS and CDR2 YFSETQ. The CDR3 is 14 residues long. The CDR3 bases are TGCGCCAGCAGCTTGGCCGGCAGGGAGTCACCCCTCCACTTT. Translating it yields CASSLAGRESPLHF.

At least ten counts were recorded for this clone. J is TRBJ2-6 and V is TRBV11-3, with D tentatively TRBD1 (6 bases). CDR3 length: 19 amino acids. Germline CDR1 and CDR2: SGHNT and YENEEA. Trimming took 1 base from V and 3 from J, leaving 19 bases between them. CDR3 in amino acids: CASSLVLGQTLFGANVLTF. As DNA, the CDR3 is TGTGCCAGCAGCTTAGTTCTTGGACAGACCCTTTTTGGGGCCAACGTCCTGACTTTC.